This TCR beta chain was captured in a study of blood T cell repertoires in COVID-19. Study as a whole: Acute and convalescent COVID-19 specimens originated in the United States, Italy and Spain. PBMCs, B-cell-depleted T cells, or T cells were the source of the cDNA or gDNA that made up the material.

Authors' analysis steps: Estimation of nucleated cell counts was performed using reference gene primer amplification. Clones were sequenced by immunoSEQ multiplex PCR, and TCRdb holds only the in-frame ones, with some missing. Clone size and V and J calls were adopted from that table, with D and trimming inferred from the DNA. The sample shows over 200,000 clones, approximately 85% of them seen only once. The germline gives CDR1 SEHNR, CDR2 FQNEAQ (reference sequence). CDR3 length equals 15 residues. Trimming shortened V by 5 bases and J by 4 bases, and 15 bases separated the two germline ends. This receptor was taken from a woman aged 50 to 65 with active or convalescent COVID-19. The genes are TRBV7-9 and TRBJ2-1; weak D call: TRBD2 (6 bases). Sequencing was performed on peripheral blood. CDR3 in DNA: TGTGCCAGCAGCCCTCAAGCGGGTGGTTACAATGAGCAGTTCTTC. Protein product: CASSPQAGGYNEQFF.